This TCR beta chain was documented in a study of T cell responses to AZD1222 COVID-19 vaccine. About this clone itself: Its antigen remains unknown.

Some clones are missing from TCRdb's copy, which holds only in-frame ones; the method was immunoSEQ multiplex PCR. The sample shows 100,000 to 150,000 clones, over 85% of them seen only once. Study-level findings and limits: Just a handful of AZD1222 recipients tested seropositive at baseline. No repertoire was sampled before or during the peak T cell response, only after it.

V shed 4 bases, J shed 0 bases, and the junction held 21 bases outside the gene matches. Germline CDR1 and CDR2: MDHEN and SYDVKM. This CDR3 comprises 21 residues. The chain joins TRBV28 to TRBJ1-5, with TRBD1 identical over 7 bases. The specimen comprised peripheral blood, sampled on day 0 of AZD1222 vaccination. The sequence was collected from an adult in good health. CDR3 bases: TGTGCCAGCAGTTCGACTATAGGGGGCGATTTCCTAGATTATAGCAATCAGCCCCAGCATTTT. Translating gives CASSSTIGGDFLDYSNQPQHF.